The rows below give T cell receptor beta chains drawn from one sample of a study of CD8+ T cells in alopecia areata. TCRdb's copy holds only in-frame clones and misses some; the assay was immunoSEQ multiplex PCR. The sample shows approximately 280,000 clones, 55% to 75% of them seen only once. The sample in question was CD4+ T cells sorted from blood, obtained at week 24, from a patient treated with tofacitinib. These receptors all come from a human donor with alopecia areata. The CDR3 runs from the conserved cysteine through the conserved F or W. Fields, in order: J gene, V gene, CDR3 protein.

J: TRBJ1-2; V: TRBV28; CDR3: CASKGQTYGYTF
J: TRBJ1-1; V: TRBV29-1; CDR3: CSAMDRGNTEAFF
J: TRBJ1-2; V: TRBV29-1; CDR3: CSVLGSTEGYGYTF
J: TRBJ2-3; V: TRBV7-8; CDR3: CASSPRTGGADTQYF
J: TRBJ1-5; V: TRBV30; CDR3: CAWTSDRDVRPQHF
J: TRBJ1-5; V: TRBV5-1; CDR3: CASSLEGQDNQPQHF
J: TRBJ1-2; V: TRBV12-5; CDR3: CASGPSGLGGYTF
J: TRBJ2-3; V: TRBV5-6; CDR3: CASNWRGVYTDTQYF
J: TRBJ2-7; V: TRBV7-2; CDR3: CASSLPGQVYEQYF
J: TRBJ1-5; V: TRBV30; CDR3: CAWSVRGAMNQPQHF
J: TRBJ2-7; V: TRBV6-5; CDR3: CASRFRLGTGYEQYF
J: TRBJ2-3; V: TRBV7-9; CDR3: CASSRQQTDTQYF
J: TRBJ1-1; V: TRBV19; CDR3: CASSEWNTEAFF
J: TRBJ1-2; V: TRBV29-1; CDR3: CSVERPVYGYTF
J: TRBJ1-2; V: TRBV2; CDR3: CASSVVVSNYGYTF
J: TRBJ2-6; V: TRBV7-9; CDR3: CASSLIRNSGANVLTF
J: TRBJ2-5; V: TRBV7-2; CDR3: CASSLSGGAQETQYF
J: TRBJ2-3; V: TRBV29-1; CDR3: CSVESLTGTGTDTQYF
J: TRBJ2-3; V: TRBV10-3; CDR3: CAISMAGQAADTQYF
J: TRBJ2-7; V: TRBV30; CDR3: CAWSPHSYEQYF
J: TRBJ1-2; V: TRBV6-6; CDR3: CASSPTRTRNYGYTF
J: TRBJ2-1; V: TRBV20-1; CDR3: CSARDRQVPFF
J: TRBJ1-6; V: TRBV7-8; CDR3: CASMGYNSPLHF
J: TRBJ2-5; V: TRBV10-3; CDR3: CAISQTGGSQETQYF
J: TRBJ2-3; V: TRBV6-6; CDR3: CASRRGGSTDTQYF
J: TRBJ2-2; V: TRBV11-1; CDR3: CASRMRLAGDRTGELFF
J: TRBJ2-7; V: TRBV6-6; CDR3: CASIPGQGNEQYF
J: TRBJ1-1; V: TRBV30; CDR3: CAWSVIVNTEAFF
J: TRBJ2-7; V: TRBV5-1; CDR3: CASRRLAQTFEQYF
J: TRBJ2-6; V: TRBV2; CDR3: CASSEAGAGSGANVLTF
J: TRBJ2-1; V: TRBV7-3; CDR3: CASSSSVSGGDEQFF
J: TRBJ2-1; V: TRBV7-9; CDR3: CASSTLSGSSEQFF
J: TRBJ1-2; V: TRBV6-5; CDR3: CASSRDLGGGYTF
J: TRBJ2-7; V: TRBV5-4; CDR3: CASSRPVGGRHEQYF
J: TRBJ1-1; V: TRBV5-6; CDR3: CASSLWWRDTEAFF
J: TRBJ2-5; V: TRBV6-1; CDR3: CASRDEETQYF